The clone carrying this T cell receptor (beta chain) was detected only a few times. The antigen is not known. CDR3 length equals 11 residues. The J segment lost 5 bases and the V segment lost 6 bases, leaving 4 bases of the junction unmatched. Germline V CDR1 and CDR2: DFQATT, SNEGSKA (reference sequence). Primers: 52 TRBV forward and 13 TRBJ reverse. Produced via immunoSEQ multiplex PCR; TCRdb's table is partial and in-frame only. This sample has over 30,000 clones, with about 93% found just once. The entry originates in a study of regulatory T cells. Overall study findings and caveats: Regulatory T cells showed the strongest V-J pair restriction and V/J gene skewing among patient repertoires. In CD3G-deficient patients, conventional CD4+ T cells were enriched for hydrophobic CDR3 residues at positions 6 and 7.

The receptor comes from a child younger than 10 with CD3G deficiency. The V and J genes are TRBV20-1 and TRBJ2-7; 7 bases map to TRBD2. The sequencing sample was made of conventional CD4+ T cells sorted from blood. CDR3 DNA sequence: TGCAGTGCGGCGGGAGAGGACGAGCAGTACTTC. Translated, it gives CSAAGEDEQYF.